This entry lists 30 T cell receptor beta chains sequenced from one sample in a study of T cell responses to AZD1222 COVID-19 vaccine. The table came from immunoSEQ multiplex PCR; TCRdb's copy has only in-frame clones and leaves some out. This table holds roughly 160,000 clones, around nine tenths found once. The sequencing here drew on peripheral blood, taken on day 0 of AZD1222 vaccination. Source of these receptors: an adult in good health.

The chain joins TRBV2 to TRBJ2-5; TRBD1 aligns across 7 bases. The germline V gene has CDR1 SNHLY and CDR2 FYNNEI. The CDR3 length is 14 residues. V dropped 6 bases and J dropped 4; count of bases not matched to a gene: 8. The CDR3 reads CASSDDREGETQYF. For the CDR3, the DNA is TGTGCCAGCAGCGATGACAGGGAAGGAGAGACCCAGTACTTC.

This sequence joins TRBV10-1 and TRBJ2-1, with 12 bases that match TRBD2. J lost 2 bases, V lost 2 bases, and 1 base had no gene match. The CDR3 extends over 16 amino acids. Germline CDR1 is WNHNN and CDR2 is SYGVQD (reference sequence). CDR3 sequence reads: CASSEGLAGPYNEQFF. CDR3 nucleotide sequence: TGCGCCAGCAGTGAGGGACTAGCGGGGCCCTACAATGAGCAGTTCTTC.

V and J are TRBV2 and TRBJ1-5; the match to TRBD1 covers 8 bases. J lost 10 bases, V lost 7 bases, and 9 bases had no gene match. The germline gives CDR1 SNHLY, CDR2 FYNNEI. The CDR3 contains 13 residues. CDR3 nucleotides: TGTGCCAGCAAACCGGACAGGGAGGATCCCCAGCATTTT. Translation: CASKPDREDPQHF.

The rearrangement uses TRBV6-6 and TRBJ2-2; TRBD2 aligns across 7 bases. There are 14 residues in the CDR3. With 7 bases clipped from V and 7 bases from J, the junction kept 9 bases outside the gene matches. Germline V gives CDR1 MNHNY, CDR2 SVGAGI (reference sequence). CDR3 amino acids: CASTLSGEGGELFF. DNA of the CDR3: TGTGCCAGCACCCTCTCGGGGGAGGGCGGGGAGCTGTTTTTT.

This chain joins TRBV7-2 and TRBJ2-5; 7 bases are a match to TRBD1. V dropped 4 bases and J dropped 2; count of bases not matched to a gene: 4. There are 14 residues in the CDR3. The germline V gene encodes CDR1 SGHTA and CDR2 FQGNSA. The CDR3 nucleotides read TGTGCCAGCAGCTCATACAGGGGACAAGAGACCCAGTACTTC. Translated: CASSSYRGQETQYF. Looking up the rest from reference TRBV7-2 and TRBJ2-5 gives the full variable domain: GAGVSQSPSNKVTEKGKDVELRCDPISGHTALYWYRQSLGQGLEFLIYFQGNSAPDKSGLPSDRFSAERTGGSVSTLTIQRTQQEDSAVYLCASSSYRGQETQYFGPGTRLLVL.

The rearrangement uses TRBV19 and TRBJ1-5; D is perhaps TRBD1 (5 bases). The germline V and J ends were trimmed by 4 bases and 1 base, with 17 bases remaining between them. The CDR3 extends over 17 amino acids. CDR1 and CDR2 from the germline V gene are LNHDA and SQIVND (reference sequence). The CDR3 protein is CASSTPERGLSNQPQHF. In DNA form, the CDR3 reads TGTGCCAGTAGTACACCCGAAAGGGGACTGAGCAATCAGCCCCAGCATTTT.

The genes are TRBV7-2 and TRBJ1-5, with TRBD1 matching 7 bases. After removal of 5 bases from V and 5 bases from J, the junction contained 6 bases not matched to a gene. The CDR3 length is 14 residues. Per germline, CDR1 SGHTA and CDR2 FQGNSA. CDR3 sequence: CASSVRTGHQPQHF. The CDR3 DNA reads as TGTGCCAGCAGCGTCCGGACAGGCCATCAGCCCCAGCATTTT.

This clone was counted a few times. The chain links TRBV11-2 to TRBJ2-1; 12 bases are shared with TRBD2. The CDR3 length is 19 residues. Trimming removed 0 bases from V and 1 base from J; junction bases left unmatched: 7. Germline V gene lookup returns CDR1 SGHAT and CDR2 FQNNGV. The CDR3: CASSLDVRLAGESYNEQFF. DNA for the CDR3: TGTGCCAGCAGCTTAGATGTGCGACTAGCGGGAGAGTCCTACAATGAGCAGTTCTTC.

The rearrangement joins TRBV3-1 (or the pseudogene TRBV3-2) to TRBJ1-3; D is ambiguous. Germline V lookup: CDR1 LGHDT, CDR2 YNNKEL (reference sequence). This CDR3 is built from 13 residues. The ends were cut back, 0 bases at V and 4 bases at J, with 4 bases in the middle. CDR3 in amino acids: CASSQEMGNTIYF. The CDR3 DNA follows: TGTGCCAGCAGCCAAGAGATGGGAAACACCATATATTTT.

CDR3 coding DNA: TGTGCCAGCAGCCCCCAAGCGGGTCGAGACACTGAAGCTTTCTTT. Translated: CASSPQAGRDTEAFF. This chain connects TRBV21-1 to TRBJ1-1. TRBV21-1 is assigned pseudogene status. The CDR3 extends over 15 amino acids.

The J gene is TRBJ2-7, the V gene TRBV2; 10 bases are a match to TRBD1. V shed 6 bases and J 5 bases; nucleotides not matched to a gene: 7. The length of the CDR3 is 14 residues. Germline V CDR1 and CDR2: SNHLY, FYNNEI. CDR3 amino acids: CASSRDRGTHEQYF. CDR3 nucleotides: TGTGCCAGCAGCCGGGACAGGGGCACCCACGAGCAGTACTTC.

V is TRBV10-3 and J is TRBJ2-1, with a weak D call TRBD2 (6 bases). V was shortened by 8 bases and J by 6 bases, with 17 bases between the two germline ends. The length of the CDR3 is 14 residues. Looked up from germline, CDR1 is ENHRY and CDR2 is SYGVKD. CDR3 in amino acids: CAIGAGGPGNEQFF. CDR3 DNA sequence: TGTGCCATCGGCGCTGGAGGGCCTGGCAATGAGCAGTTCTTC.

This chain joins TRBV19 and TRBJ1-2; no clear D gene. This CDR3 is 13 amino acids long. CDR1 and CDR2 from the germline V gene are LNHDA and SQIVND (reference sequence). Trimming took 5 bases from V and 1 from J, leaving 8 bases between them. The CDR3 spells CASSAGFNYGYTF. In nucleotides, the CDR3 is TGTGCCAGTAGTGCCGGGTTTAACTATGGCTACACCTTC.

V is TRBV5-5 and J is TRBJ2-7, with 7 bases matching TRBD1. Trimming cost V 2 bases and J 7 bases; bases outside gene matches: 6. The CDR3 has 13 amino acids. The germline V gene encodes CDR1 SGHKS and CDR2 YYEKEE (reference sequence). This CDR3 reads CASSFTGDGEQYF. The CDR3 region has the DNA TGTGCCAGCAGCTTTACAGGGGACGGGGAGCAGTACTTC.

V is TRBV7-9 and J is TRBJ2-5; possible D gene TRBD2, 7 bases. The CDR3 contains 15 residues. Germline V gives CDR1 SEHNR, CDR2 FQNEAQ (reference sequence). The V end was cut by 5 bases, the J end by 2 bases, with 15 bases between. The CDR3 nucleotides are TGTGCCAGCAGCCCTAGGGGGGGCCGGCAAGAGACCCAGTACTTC. Its protein product is CASSPRGGRQETQYF. The full variable domain, rest sourced from reference TRBV7-9 and TRBJ2-5, is DTGVSQNPRHKITKRGQNVTFRCDPISEHNRLYWYRQTLGQGPEFLTYFQNEAQLEKSRLLSDRFSAERPKGSFSTLEIQRTEQGDSAMYLCASSPRGGRQETQYFGPGTRLLVL.

The chain recombines TRBV30 with TRBJ1-5, with 10 bases aligning to TRBD1. The CDR3 length is 13 residues. Germline V gene sequence: CDR1 GTSNPN, CDR2 SVGIG (reference sequence). The CDR3 bases are TGTGCGTCCGGGACAGGGGCTAATCAGCCCCAGCATTTT. As protein: CASGTGANQPQHF.

In this sample, this clone turned up once. V and J are TRBV24-1 and TRBJ1-3, with a possible D match to TRBD1 (5 bases). Looked up from germline, CDR1 is KGHDR and CDR2 is SFDVKD. This CDR3 has 17 amino acids. V was trimmed by 1 base and J by 1 base, leaving 13 bases between them. The CDR3 DNA reads TGTGCCACCAGTGATTTCGAATCAGAGGGGTCTGGAAACACCATATATTTT. Protein sequence: CATSDFESEGSGNTIYF.

The chain links TRBV27 to TRBJ2-7; 9 nucleotides agree with TRBD1. Losses at the gene ends were 3 bases for V and 2 bases for J; bases not matched to a gene: 8. Germline V CDR1 and CDR2: MNHEY, SMNVEV (reference sequence). The CDR3 is made up of 16 amino acids. Written as DNA, the CDR3 is TGTGCCAGCAGTTTTCTTCCACAGGGGGCGACCTACGAGCAGTACTTC. It encodes CASSFLPQGATYEQYF.

The chain's CDR3 is CASSLFAGSYEQYF. CDR3 coding DNA: TGCGCCAGCAGCTTGTTTGCAGGGTCCTACGAGCAGTACTTC. The V call is TRBV5-1, the J call TRBJ2-7; maybe TRBD1 (5 bases). The CDR3 has 14 residues. In germline, CDR1 is SGHRS, CDR2 YFSETQ. V lost 1 base and J 1 base, leaving 9 bases between the germline ends.

The CDR3 region is CSAAQGSLVTEAFF. In nucleotides, the CDR3 is TGCAGCGCGGCCCAGGGGTCCTTGGTCACTGAAGCTTTCTTT. The gene calls are TRBV29-1 and TRBJ1-1; a weak D match, TRBD1 (6 bases). This CDR3 comprises 14 residues. V lost 7 bases, J lost 4 bases, and 19 bases lay in between. Germline V gene lookup returns CDR1 SQVTM and CDR2 ANQGSEA.

V and J are TRBV25-1 and TRBJ1-2; perhaps TRBD1 as D (6 bases). The CDR3 extends over 14 amino acids. Trimming shortened V by 4 bases and J by 2 bases, and 11 bases separated the two germline ends. Germline CDR1 reads MGHDK; CDR2 reads SYGVNS. This CDR3 reads CASSGWRGNYGYTF. The CDR3, as DNA: TGTGCCAGCAGTGGTTGGAGGGGGAACTATGGCTACACCTTC.

The V gene is TRBV6-5, the J gene TRBJ1-3; D is undetermined. In germline, CDR1 is MNHEY, CDR2 SVGAGI. V lost 8 bases and J lost 2, with 13 bases in between. The CDR3 runs to 14 residues. The CDR3 spells CASAKAGTGNTIYF. DNA of the CDR3: TGTGCCAGCGCCAAGGCGGGGACTGGAAACACCATATATTTT.

The chain is built from TRBV5-1 and TRBJ1-3, with D uncertain. Germline loops: CDR1 SGHRS, CDR2 YFSETQ. The germline V and J ends were trimmed by 5 bases and 1 base, with 13 bases remaining between them. The CDR3 spans 15 residues. The CDR3 DNA reads TGCGCCAGCAGACCCGCCGGTGAATCTGGAAACACCATATATTTT. It yields the protein CASRPAGESGNTIYF.

The CDR3 protein is CATQDRSNTGELFF. The CDR3, as DNA: TGTGCCACACAAGACCGATCGAACACCGGGGAGCTGTTTTTT. This chain joins TRBV12-5 and TRBJ2-2; D ambiguous. Looked up from germline, CDR1 is LGHNT and CDR2 is FRNRAP. The CDR3 covers 14 residues. Supplemented by reference TRBV12-5 and TRBJ2-2, the full variable domain reads DARVTQTPRHKVTEMGQEVTMRCQPILGHNTVFWYRQTMMQGLELLAYFRNRAPLDDSGMPKDRFSAEMPDATLATLKIQPSEPRDSAVYFCATQDRSNTGELFFGEGSRLTVL.

The rearrangement joins TRBV5-6 to TRBJ1-3; possibly TRBD1 for D (6 bases). V was trimmed by 5 bases and J by 4 bases, leaving 19 bases between them. The CDR3 length is 16 residues. CDR1 and CDR2 (germline): SGHDT, YYEEEE. This CDR3 reads CASRSRGASSGNTIYF. In nucleotides, the CDR3 is TGTGCCAGCAGGTCGAGGGGGGCCTCCTCCGGAAACACCATATATTTT.

This chain links TRBV19 with TRBJ1-5, with D uncertain. CDR3 length: 17 residues. Trimming shortened V by 2 bases and J by 5 bases, and 19 bases separated the two germline ends. Germline V gene lookup returns CDR1 LNHDA and CDR2 SQIVND (reference sequence). The CDR3 loop is CASSIMGRSVDYQPQHF. CDR3 bases: TGTGCCAGTAGTATAATGGGAAGGTCTGTTGACTATCAGCCCCAGCATTTT. Variable domain in full (rest from reference TRBV19 and TRBJ1-5): DGGITQSPKYLFRKEGQNVTLSCEQNLNHDAMYWYRQDPGQGLRLIYYSQIVNDFQKGDIAEGYSVSREKKESFPLTVTSAQKNPTAFYLCASSIMGRSVDYQPQHFGDGTRLSIL.

The chain has TRBV7-2 and TRBJ1-4, with a possible D match to TRBD1 (5 bases). V lost 4 bases and J lost 5, with 11 bases in between. This CDR3 has 14 residues. Germline-derived CDR1 and CDR2 are SGHTA and FQGNSA. CDR3 loop: CASSSTVANEKLFF. The CDR3 DNA reads TGTGCCAGCAGCTCGACAGTTGCCAATGAAAAACTGTTTTTT.

V and J are TRBV18 and TRBJ2-7, with TRBD2 matching 11 bases. CDR1 and CDR2 from the germline V gene are KGHSH and LQKENI. The length of the CDR3 is 19 residues. After removal of 4 bases from V and 3 bases from J, the junction contained 17 bases not matched to a gene. The CDR3 loop reads CASSQPGTSGRSGNYEQYF. The CDR3 DNA reads as TGTGCCAGCTCACAGCCCGGGACTAGCGGCAGAAGCGGGAACTACGAGCAGTACTTC.

V gene TRBV5-1 combines with J gene TRBJ2-1, with D hard to call. V shed 1 base and J shed 10 bases, with 12 bases lying between them. This CDR3 spans 13 amino acids. CDR1 is SGHRS and CDR2 is YFSETQ in the germline V gene. The CDR3 sequence: CASSLIRVQEQFF. CDR3 coding DNA: TGCGCCAGCAGCTTGATTAGGGTACAAGAGCAGTTCTTC.

J is TRBJ2-3 and V is TRBV10-3; D unresolved. The V gene lost 6 bases and the J gene lost 2 bases, with 12 bases spanning the gap. CDR3 length: 14 amino acids. The V gene's germline CDR1 is ENHRY and CDR2 SYGVKD. The CDR3 region has the DNA TGTGCCATCAGGCCCACTACGAACACAGATACGCAGTATTTT. Translating it yields CAIRPTTNTDTQYF.